This T cell receptor beta chain was identified in a study of blood T cell repertoires in COVID-19. At the level of the study: Italy, Spain and the United States were the sources of the convalescent and acute COVID-19 samples. The analysed material was cDNA or gDNA that came from T cells, B-cell-depleted T cells, or PBMCs.

The data were produced by immunoSEQ multiplex PCR, yet TCRdb's version contains in-frame clones alone and is incomplete. The profile shows around 58,000 clones, 88% of them singletons. V was trimmed by 5 bases and J by 4 bases, leaving 14 bases between them. This CDR3 comprises 14 residues. The germline gives CDR1 MNHEY, CDR2 SVGAGI. The V and J genes are TRBV6-5 and TRBJ1-2; D is perhaps TRBD1 (5 bases). The specimen sequenced was peripheral blood. This clonotype originated in a human donor in a cohort sampled during active COVID-19. The CDR3 is CASSRAGMGYGYTF. CDR3 DNA: TGTGCCAGCAGTCGGGCAGGGATGGGCTATGGCTACACCTTC.